This section outlines one T cell receptor (beta chain) sequence together with its context. This clone's antigen is unknown. Per-nucleotide qualities are absent, and no much larger clonotype sits a single base away. Each collaborating institution followed its own protocols to collect whole blood in K2EDTA tubes. For TCRbeta analysis, collaborators shipped samples as frozen whole blood, isolated PBMCs, or DNA extracted from either of those sample types. The data stem from a study of blood T cell repertoires in COVID-19 (dated by TCRdb to 2018 to 2021). The study in broad terms: The collaborator samples originated in the United States, Italy and Spain and spanned the acute and convalescent phases of COVID-19. The material from the prospective study consisted of cDNA or gDNA derived from T cells, B-cell-depleted T cells, or PBMCs. Deeply sampled blood TCRbeta repertoires from subjects exposed to, actively infected with, or recovered from COVID-19 were included in the dataset. The repertoires were made available in a free public database intended to serve as a resource for research on the immune response to SARS-CoV-2. Samples were obtained from the ongoing ImmuneRACE study (first 160 participants) and from 1,000 to 1,500 subjects provided by 6 global collaborators. The sample metadata nearly always contained a de-identified subject ID, COVID-19 status, age in years and sex. Where available, HLA class I and class II types were taken from metadata supplied by the sample provider and were not determined by assay-based typing.

The investigation overall reported the following: The amount of clinical and demographic metadata varied by source and participant and was provided uncurated.

The immunoSEQ Assay, a bias-controlled multiplex PCR, was used to amplify TCRbeta CDR3 regions from genomic DNA. As for the original processing: The number of nucleated cells in each sample was estimated from the amplification of reference gene primers within the assay. Sequence reads were collapsed and filtered to measure the absolute abundance of every unique TCRbeta CDR3 rearrangement. Productive Simpson clonality was computed per sample as the square root of Simpson's diversity index over productive rearrangements. TCRdb holds this immuneACCESS table with in-frame rearrangements only. Some clones are missing; in checked studies, unresolved V genes explain under half, and the rest has no known cause. The V and J calls and clone size come from that table; D and trimming were worked out from the DNA. Recorded for this sample are fewer than 150,000 clones; around three quarters of them occurred a single time. Roughly 5.6% of the sample is held by the ten biggest clonotypes.

In the germline V gene, CDR1 corresponds to SGHRS and CDR2 to YFSETQ. The CDR3 has 15 amino acids, counting the end cysteine and phenylalanine. Kept here is only the CDR3 DNA, which spans 45 bases and is read in frame from base 1. The trim is 0 bases for V and 4 bases for J, with a gap of 10 bases between the germline ends. The source of this sequence is a man aged 65 to 85 with acute or convalescent COVID-19. The sequence is built from TRBV5-1 and TRBJ2-2; TRBD1 is possibly the D segment (6 matching bases). Sequenced sample: peripheral blood. The bases read TGCGCCAGCAGCTTGGAAGGACAGCCCACCGGGGAGCTGTTTTTT. This yields the protein CASSLEGQPTGELFF.